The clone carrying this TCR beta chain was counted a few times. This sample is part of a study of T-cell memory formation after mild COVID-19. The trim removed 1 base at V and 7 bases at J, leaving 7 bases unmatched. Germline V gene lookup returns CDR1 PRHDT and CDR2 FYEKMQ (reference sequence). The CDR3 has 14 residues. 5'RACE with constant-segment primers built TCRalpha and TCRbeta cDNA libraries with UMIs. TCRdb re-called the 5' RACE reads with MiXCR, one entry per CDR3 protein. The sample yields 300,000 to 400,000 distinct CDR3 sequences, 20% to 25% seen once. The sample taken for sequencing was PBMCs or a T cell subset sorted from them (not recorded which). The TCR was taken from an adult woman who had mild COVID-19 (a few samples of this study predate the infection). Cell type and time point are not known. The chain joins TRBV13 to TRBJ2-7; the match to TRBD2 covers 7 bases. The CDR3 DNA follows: TGTGCCAGCAGCTTAGAAGGGCGGGAGAGAGAGCAGTACTTC. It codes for CASSLEGREREQYF.